The clone carrying this T cell receptor beta chain was detected only a few times. The antigen remains undetermined. The sample belongs to a study of response to subunit inactivated influenza vaccine. General study findings and limits: Each seasonal influenza vaccination recruits few new T cells, the authors suggested.

Germline lookup yields CDR1 SGHVS and CDR2 FQNEAQ. V lost 5 bases and J 1 base, leaving 14 bases between the germline ends. The CDR3 runs 15 residues. TCRdb called the RT-PCR reads again in MiXCR, with one record for every CDR3 protein. The data show about 700,000 distinct CDR3 sequences, approximately 15% seen once. The material sequenced was PBMCs from blood, taken 11 to 12 days after vaccination. This clonotype was sampled from a man between 50 and 59 years old who received an inactivated influenza vaccine. The rearrangement uses TRBV7-8 and TRBJ1-1; D gene ambiguous. The CDR3 coding sequence is TGTGCCAGCAGCGGGAGCCGGGTGTCGAACACTGAAGCTTTCTTT. It translates to CASSGSRVSNTEAFF.